This T cell receptor (beta chain) was recovered during a study of T cell changes during pregnancy in multiple sclerosis. The sample holds one count of this clone. There are 14 residues in the CDR3. V gave up 3 bases and J gave up 0 bases, with 8 bases separating them. CDR1 is LNHDA, CDR2 SQIVND, per germline (reference sequence). Clones were sequenced by immunoSEQ multiplex PCR, and TCRdb holds only the in-frame ones, with some missing. The table lists 50,000 to 60,000 clones, around 91% of them singletons, with over 1.5% in the top ten. The origin of this receptor is a female donor with multiple sclerosis, enrolled in a pregnancy study. Material: peripheral blood, obtained after pregnancy. The chain is built from TRBV19 and TRBJ1-1; no definite D call. DNA of the CDR3: TGTGCCAGTAGTATTAACACCATGAACACTGAAGCTTTCTTT. Translating gives CASSINTMNTEAFF. Full variable domain (missing parts from reference TRBV19 and TRBJ1-1): DGGITQSPKYLFRKEGQNVTLSCEQNLNHDAMYWYRQDPGQGLRLIYYSQIVNDFQKGDIAEGYSVSREKKESFPLTVTSAQKNPTAFYLCASSINTMNTEAFFGQGTRLTVV.